This T cell receptor beta chain was observed in a study of a mutant IDH1 vaccine in newly diagnosed glioma. This clone was detected once. Its antigen is not identified. Time point here: week 35, safety follow-up. Topical imiquimod was applied with each vaccine dose, which held 300 ug of mutant IDH1 20-mer peptide. The CDR3 totals 17 residues. V lost 2 bases and J 7 bases, leaving 20 bases between the germline ends. Germline V gene sequence: CDR1 LGHNT, CDR2 FRNRAP. Method: immunoSEQ multiplex PCR; TCRdb's copy keeps in-frame clones and lacks some. Of about 46,000 clones in the sample, 92% were seen once.

The sample was PBMCs, taken from a glioma patient whose treatment included an IDH1 peptide vaccine. The gene calls are TRBV12-5 and TRBJ2-2; D possibly corresponds to TRBD1 (5 bases). The sequence was obtained from a man aged 45 to 65 with glioma. CDR3 loop: CASGLSSGQGSFGELFF. In nucleotides, the CDR3 is TGTGCTAGTGGTTTGTCCTCAGGGCAGGGAAGTTTCGGGGAGCTGTTTTTT.